The 31 T cell receptor beta chains below were found in one sample sequenced in a study of T cells in Graves' hyperthyroidism and ophthalmopathy. The source material, RNA transcripts, was used to amplify TCR beta CDR3 regions. The HTBI primer set served for first-round RT-PCR of the TCR CDR3. TCRdb analysed the multiplex PCR reads with MiXCR anew, one entry per CDR3 protein. The sample yields 700,000 to 950,000 distinct CDR3 sequences, under 45% seen once. The sequencing sample was made of blood. The source is a woman between 40 and 55 years old with Graves' hyperthyroidism.

This clonotype was counted at least ten times. The chain couples TRBV12-3 or TRBV12-4 to TRBJ1-5; D unclear. The CDR3 loop spans 14 amino acids. Trimming cost V 7 bases and J 1 base, with 11 bases left between them. The chain's CDR3 is CASTDKRSNQPQHF. For the CDR3, the DNA is TGTGCCAGCACCGACAAAAGGAGCAATCAGCCCCAGCATTTT.

Ten or more counts support this clonotype. CDR3 DNA: TGTGCCAGCAGCCCTCAAACAGGGAATTCACCCCTCCACTTT. Its protein product is CASSPQTGNSPLHF. The chain recombines TRBV7-2 with TRBJ1-6; possibly TRBD1 for D (6 bases). This CDR3 is built from 14 residues. Trimming removed 5 bases from V and 7 bases from J, with 12 bases in between. Per the germline V gene, CDR1 is SGHTA and CDR2 is FQGNSA.

This clonotype appeared once. The chain uses TRBV28 and TRBJ2-3; D possibly corresponds to TRBD1 (5 bases). This CDR3 is 13 amino acids long. V lost 11 bases and J 1 base, leaving 13 bases between the germline ends. Germline loops: CDR1 MDHEN, CDR2 SYDVKM. The CDR3 DNA is TGTGCCGGCGGACCGACAGGCACAGATACGCAGTATTTT. Translation gives CAGGPTGTDTQYF.

The table lists this clonotype with many counts. The chain links TRBV6-5 to TRBJ2-2; the D gene is possibly TRBD1 (5 bases). Germline CDR1 and CDR2: MNHEY and SVGAGI. The CDR3 length is 15 residues. The germline V and J ends were trimmed by 2 bases and 4 bases, with 11 bases remaining between them. In DNA, the CDR3 is TGTGCCAGCAGTTACCGCAGGGCTGGCACCGGGGAGCTGTTTTTT. Its translation is CASSYRRAGTGELFF.

The sample holds many counts of this clonotype. The chain carries TRBV7-2 and TRBJ1-1; D possibly corresponds to TRBD1 (6 bases). CDR3 length equals 16 residues. Per the germline V gene, CDR1 is SGHTA and CDR2 is FQGNSA. With 5 bases removed from V and 4 bases from J, the gap between germline ends came to 20 bases. CDR3 nucleotides: TGTGCCAGCAGCCCCACTTCCGGGACACTCGGCACTGAAGCTTTCTTT. Its protein product is CASSPTSGTLGTEAFF.

The J gene is TRBJ1-2, the V gene TRBV11-2; D is perhaps TRBD1 (5 bases). V shed 0 bases and J shed 7 bases, with 24 bases lying between them. CDR3 size: 18 residues. Germline V gene sequence: CDR1 SGHAT, CDR2 FQNNGV. CDR3 region: CASSLDQPGTRGYGGYTF. The CDR3 DNA reads as TGTGCCAGCAGCTTAGACCAACCCGGGACGAGGGGCTACGGTGGCTACACCTTC.

This chain links TRBV29-1 with TRBJ1-2; no clear D. This CDR3 is 10 amino acids long. The V gene's germline CDR1 is SQVTM and CDR2 ANQGSEA. V lost 6 bases, J lost 4 bases, and 6 bases lay in between. CDR3 nucleotides: TGCAGCGTATCTTTCTATGGCTACACCTTC. It codes for CSVSFYGYTF. Filled out from reference TRBV29-1 and TRBJ1-2, the complete variable domain reads SAVISQKPSRDICQRGTSLTIQCQVDSQVTMMFWYRQQPGQSLTLIATANQGSEATYESGFVIDKFPISRPNLTFSTLTVSNMSPEDSSIYLCSVSFYGYTFGSGTRLTVV.

V is TRBV6-5 and J is TRBJ1-1, with 8 positions matching TRBD1. Germline V CDR1 and CDR2: MNHEY, SVGAGI. The CDR3 is 13 amino acids. With 7 bases clipped from V and 4 bases from J, the junction kept 5 bases outside the gene matches. In DNA form, the CDR3 reads TGTGCCAGCATTCTCGGGACAGGCACTGAAGCTTTCTTT. Protein product: CASILGTGTEAFF.

The J gene is TRBJ2-7, the V gene TRBV6-5; 9 bases align to TRBD1. Per germline, CDR1 MNHEY and CDR2 SVGAGI. Trimming took 10 bases from V and 5 from J; bases not matched to a gene: 9. This CDR3 is built from 13 residues. The CDR3 DNA reads as TGTGCCACCTCGGGACAGGGCAGGAACGAGCAGTACTTC. Translation gives CATSGQGRNEQYF.

The chain employs TRBV14 and TRBJ2-1, with 13 bases fitting TRBD2. The DNA end lines up better with TRBJ2-7; the J call may be wrong. CDR1 is SGHDN, CDR2 FVKESK, per germline. The CDR3 has 16 residues. CDR3 nucleotides: TGTGCCAGCAGCAATCGACTAGCGGGGGGCTACAATGAGCAGTACTTC. It encodes CASSNRLAGGYNEQYF.

This clonotype was seen ten or more times. V is TRBV2 and J is TRBJ2-7; 14 bases align to TRBD2. After removal of 6 bases from V and 8 bases from J, the junction contained 9 bases not matched to a gene. Germline loops: CDR1 SNHLY, CDR2 FYNNEI. The CDR3 extends over 15 amino acids. The CDR3 DNA reads TGTGCCAGCAGCTACCTAGGACTAGCGGGGGGAAAGCAGTACTTC. Translated, it gives CASSYLGLAGGKQYF.

Remarks on this clonotype: Being one base from a much bigger clone, this may be a read error. The V and J genes are TRBV15 and TRBJ1-5; no definite D call. The DNA end is more similar to TRBJ2-3, so the J call may be wrong. The CDR3 contains 18 residues. Germline V gene data show CDR1 as LNHNV and CDR2 as YYDKDF (reference sequence). CDR3 coding DNA: TGTGCCACCAGCAGCCGCGGCCCCAAAACAGCCGCAAATCAGCCCCAGTATTTT. This codes for CATSSRGPKTAANQPQYF.

This clonotype was found many times. CDR3 protein: CASSLGGNIFRGYTF. The CDR3 nucleotides read TGTGCCAGCAGCTTAGGGGGCAACATTTTTCGAGGCTACACCTTC. The V and J genes are TRBV7-2 and TRBJ1-2; possible D gene TRBD1, 5 bases. The CDR3 runs 15 residues. V dropped 1 base and J dropped 8 bases, with 17 bases sitting between them. In germline, CDR1 is SGHTA, CDR2 FQGNSA.

This clonotype appeared many times. The chain carries TRBV11-2 and TRBJ1-3; 10 bases are shared with TRBD1. Germline lookup yields CDR1 SGHAT and CDR2 FQNNGV. The CDR3 extends over 16 amino acids. J gave up 4 bases and V 4 bases, and 7 bases lay outside the gene matches. The CDR3 sequence: CASSYRDRGFGNTIYF. The CDR3 DNA reads TGTGCCAGCAGCTACCGGGACAGGGGATTCGGAAACACCATATATTTT.

The chain recombines TRBV7-2 with TRBJ1-1; 7 bases line up with TRBD1. Trimming took 5 bases from V and 7 from J; bases not matched to a gene: 13. The V gene's germline CDR1 is SGHTA and CDR2 FQGNSA. The CDR3 has 15 amino acids. For the CDR3, the DNA is TGTGCCAGCAGCCCACAAGGACAGGTTTCGAATGAAGCTTTCTTT. Its translation is CASSPQGQVSNEAFF.

This chain connects TRBV4-1 to TRBJ2-7, with a possible D match to TRBD1 (5 bases). There are 15 residues in the CDR3. The V end lost 0 bases, the J end lost 3 bases, and 12 bases lay between the germline ends. CDR1 MGHRA and CDR2 YSYEKL come from the germline V gene. The CDR3 DNA sequence: TGCGCCAGCAGCCAAGACAGGGTTGGGATCTACGAGCAGTACTTC. Translation gives CASSQDRVGIYEQYF.

This sequence joins TRBV2 and TRBJ1-6; D gene unclear. From germline, CDR1 is SNHLY and CDR2 FYNNEI. V shed 6 bases and J shed 4 bases, with 10 bases lying between them. This CDR3 has 14 amino acids. The CDR3 bases are TGTGCCAGCAGGACCACAGTTTATAATTCACCCCTCCACTTT. Translating it yields CASRTTVYNSPLHF.

This clonotype has more than one count but fewer than ten. The V and J genes are TRBV7-9 and TRBJ2-5; 10 bases map to TRBD2. Germline CDR1 reads SEHNR; CDR2 reads FQNEAQ (reference sequence). The CDR3 length is 16 residues. V lost 5 bases to trimming and J lost 2 bases; unmatched junction nucleotides: 8. The CDR3 bases are TGTGCCAGCAGCCGCGGGACAGCGGGGGGGCAAGAGACCCAGTACTTC. This gives the protein CASSRGTAGGQETQYF.

This chain connects TRBV7-2 to TRBJ2-7; TRBD1 matches 10 bases. The J call may be incorrect, as the DNA end agrees better with TRBJ2-1. This CDR3 has 15 amino acids. Looked up from germline, CDR1 is SGHTA and CDR2 is FQGNSA. The CDR3 protein is CASSFPGQGNNEQFF. As DNA, the CDR3 is TGTGCCAGCAGCTTCCCGGGACAGGGGAACAATGAGCAGTTCTTC.

This clonotype was observed a single time. This CDR3 reads CASSFPGQFTEAFF. The CDR3 DNA reads TGTGCCAGCAGCTTTCCGGGACAGTTCACTGAAGCTTTCTTT. The rearrangement links TRBV7-2 to TRBJ1-1, with TRBD1 matching 7 bases. This CDR3 has 14 amino acids. J was trimmed by 4 bases and V by 3 bases; bases with no gene match: 5. Germline CDR1 reads SGHTA; CDR2 reads FQGNSA.

This clonotype was found a few times. The chain carries TRBV7-9 and TRBJ1-4; perhaps TRBD1 as D (6 bases). This CDR3 comprises 15 residues. V lost 3 bases, J lost 7 bases, and 15 bases lay in between. The germline gives CDR1 SEHNR, CDR2 FQNEAQ (reference sequence). CDR3 protein: CASSLVGGLIEKLFF. CDR3 nucleotides: TGTGCCAGCAGCTTGGTTGGGGGCTTGATTGAAAAACTGTTTTTT.

V and J are TRBV5-6 and TRBJ1-6, with a possible D match to TRBD1 (5 bases). Trimming left V 2 bases short and J 6 bases short, with 12 bases between. The germline V gene encodes CDR1 SGHDT and CDR2 YYEEEE. This CDR3 is 15 amino acids long. CDR3 nucleotide sequence: TGTGCCAGCAGCTTTGAAGGGGACGTTAATTCACCCCTCCACTTT. Its protein is CASSFEGDVNSPLHF.

A remark on this clonotype: A much larger clone is a single base away; this may be a read error. The chain couples TRBV20-1 to TRBJ1-1; D uncertain. Germline values: CDR1 DFQATT, CDR2 SNEGSKA (reference sequence). This CDR3 has 14 amino acids. V lost 0 bases to trimming and J lost 5 bases, with 13 bases between them. CDR3 loop: CSARDPLPWTEAFF. CDR3 nucleotide sequence: TGCAGTGCTAGAGATCCACTTCCCTGGACTGAAGCTTTCTTT.

The CDR3 DNA reads TGTGCCAGCAGTTTAAGTCAGGGCCCCTATGGCTACACCTTC. Protein: CASSLSQGPYGYTF. The chain combines TRBV12-3 or TRBV12-4 with TRBJ1-2, with D tentatively TRBD1 (5 bases). Trimming took off 2 bases at V and 4 bases at J, with 11 bases between the two ends. CDR3 size: 14 residues.

The sample holds a few counts of this clonotype. The chain combines TRBV29-1 with TRBJ1-1; D is undetermined. The ends were cut back, 5 bases at V and 5 bases at J, with 9 bases in the middle. Germline values: CDR1 SQVTM, CDR2 ANQGSEA. This CDR3 has 11 amino acids. CDR3 sequence (DNA): TGCAGCGTTCTTCAACGTACTGAAGCTTTCTTT. This encodes CSVLQRTEAFF.

This clonotype was seen ten or more times. This chain joins TRBV10-2 and TRBJ2-7; TRBD1 matches at 9 bases. Germline V gene sequence: CDR1 WSHSY, CDR2 SAAADI. V was clipped by 7 bases and J by 1 base; unmatched bases: 5. The CDR3 covers 14 residues. Written as DNA, the CDR3 is TGCGCCAGCACAGGGGACAGGGAATCCTACGAGCAGTACTTC. It encodes CASTGDRESYEQYF.

In this sample, this clonotype turned up many times. The V gene is TRBV12-3 or TRBV12-4, the J gene TRBJ1-1; D is perhaps TRBD1 (5 bases). This CDR3 contains 12 residues. Trimming cost V 6 bases and J 8 bases, with 13 bases left between them. CDR3 nucleotide sequence: TGTGCCAGCAGCTCCTCGGGACGGGAAGCTTTCTTT. Translation gives CASSSSGREAFF.

This clonotype has only a few counts. The V call is TRBV4-3, the J call TRBJ1-6; a weak D match, TRBD1 (5 bases). Trimming cost V 8 bases and J 9 bases, with 17 bases left between them. Germline CDR1 is LGHNA and CDR2 is YSLEER. The CDR3 runs to 14 residues. Here the CDR3 DNA reads TGCGCCAGCGGCGCGGGGCGTTGGGGTTCACCCCTCCACTTT. Protein: CASGAGRWGSPLHF.

This clonotype was observed a handful of times. The chain uses TRBV9 and TRBJ1-2; the D is unclear. Germline CDR1 and CDR2: SGDLS and YYNGEE. Deletions cut 3 bases from V and 4 bases from J, with 22 bases between. CDR3 length equals 17 residues. The CDR3 DNA follows: TGTGCCAGCAGCGCCCACGAGTTTTCTCCTCCAAGCTATGGCTACACCTTC. Translation gives CASSAHEFSPPSYGYTF. The full variable domain, completed using reference TRBV9 and TRBJ1-2, is DSGVTQTPKHLITATGQRVTLRCSPRSGDLSVYWYQQSLDQGLQFLIQYYNGEERAKGNILERFSAQQFPDLHSELNLSSLELGDSALYFCASSAHEFSPPSYGYTFGSGTRLTVV.

For this clonotype: Just one base apart from a much larger clone, this may be a read error. The CDR3 nucleotides read TGTGCCAGTGCGGCGGCGGGGAGGGATCGGCCCCAGCATTTT. Protein product: CASAAAGRDRPQHF. The chain recombines TRBV19 with TRBJ1-5; D gene uncertain. This CDR3 spans 14 amino acids. CDR1 is LNHDA, CDR2 SQIVND, per germline (reference sequence). The V and J ends lost 8 bases and 9 bases respectively, with 20 bases between them.

This clonotype was found many times. The chain carries TRBV4-1 and TRBJ2-5; a possible D gene is TRBD1 (5 bases). Germline V gives CDR1 MGHRA, CDR2 YSYEKL. The CDR3 is 13 residues long. The germline V and J ends were trimmed by 2 bases and 9 bases, with 13 bases remaining between them. CDR3 protein: CASSQYGQGAQYF. The CDR3 DNA reads as TGCGCCAGCAGCCAATACGGGCAAGGGGCCCAGTACTTC.